What follows are 17 T cell receptor beta chains derived from one specimen sequenced in a study. TCRdb re-derived calls from the 5' RACE reads in MiXCR, one entry per CDR3 protein. The data show under 65,000 distinct CDR3 sequences, under 25% seen once. Treg sorting used a CD4+CD25+CD127-/low gate. The sample taken for sequencing was tumor-infiltrating Tregs sorted from the breast tumor. These receptors all stem from a female donor with breast cancer.

In regard to this clonotype: A read error may produce the germline difference seen at one junction end. The J gene is TRBJ1-1, the V gene TRBV7-2; perhaps TRBD1 as D (6 bases). This CDR3 is built from 13 residues. The germline V gene encodes CDR1 SGHTA and CDR2 FQGNSA. CDR3 DNA sequence: TGTGCCAGCGGAAGGCAGGGGATCCCTGAAGCCTTCTTT. Its translation is CASGRQGIPEAFF.

This clonotype came up a few times. This sequence joins TRBV12-3 or TRBV12-4 and TRBJ2-3; no clear D. V dropped 1 base and J dropped 4 bases, with 3 bases sitting between them. The CDR3 is 12 residues long. In DNA, the CDR3 is TGTGCCAGCAGTTTAGTTCCAGATACGCAGTATTTT. Protein: CASSLVPDTQYF.

The table lists this clonotype with a few counts. The chain uses TRBV27 and TRBJ1-4; D not certain. Germline loops: CDR1 MNHEY, CDR2 SMNVEV (reference sequence). V was clipped by 3 bases and J by 11 bases, with 16 bases between them. This CDR3 region has 14 residues. The CDR3 DNA follows: TGTGCCAGCAGTTTCCGGAGAAACCCAGAGAAACTGTTTTTT. Translating it yields CASSFRRNPEKLFF. Supplemented by reference TRBV27 and TRBJ1-4, the full variable domain reads EAQVTQNPRYLITVTGKKLTVTCSQNMNHEYMSWYRQDPGLGLRQIYYSMNVEVTDKGDVPEGYKVSRKEKRNFPLILESPSPNQTSLYFCASSFRRNPEKLFFGSGTQLSVL.

This chain connects TRBV30 to TRBJ1-5, with no clear D. CDR1 GTSNPN and CDR2 SVGIG come from the germline V gene (reference sequence). The CDR3 consists of 15 residues. Deletions cut 0 bases from V and 3 bases from J, with 12 bases between. This chain's CDR3 is CAWSVKGLDNQPQHF. In DNA form, the CDR3 reads TGTGCCTGGAGTGTTAAGGGATTGGACAATCAGCCCCAGCATTTT.

In this sample, this clonotype turned up many times. The gene calls are TRBV10-3 and TRBJ2-1; TRBD2 matches at 9 bases. The germline CDR1 and CDR2 sequences are ENHRY and SYGVKD. J gave up 5 bases and V 8 bases, and 4 bases lay outside the gene matches. This CDR3 comprises 13 residues. CDR3 region: CAIESSGDNEQFF. CDR3 nucleotides: TGTGCCATCGAATCTAGCGGGGACAATGAGCAGTTCTTC.

The chain employs TRBV6-5 and TRBJ2-3; no clear D. Per the germline V gene, CDR1 is MNHEY and CDR2 is SVGAGI. The CDR3 length is 13 residues. Trimming cost V 6 bases and J 8 bases, with 15 bases left between them. CDR3 nucleotides: TGTGCCAGCAGCTCTCAGGCGGAAGGTACGCAGTATTTT. Protein: CASSSQAEGTQYF.

The chain is built from TRBV14 and TRBJ1-2; 9 nucleotides align to TRBD1. V trimming: 4 bases; J trimming: 2 bases; junction bases outside the gene matches: 5. CDR1 is SGHDN, CDR2 FVKESK, per germline. The CDR3 consists of 15 residues. The CDR3 sequence: CASSPRDRENYGYTF. The CDR3 DNA sequence: TGTGCCAGCAGCCCGCGGGACAGGGAGAACTATGGCTACACCTTC. The whole variable domain, remainder taken from reference TRBV14 and TRBJ1-2, is EAGVTQFPSHSVIEKGQTVTLRCDPISGHDNLYWYRRVMGKEIKFLLHFVKESKQDESGMPNNRFLAERTGGTYSTLKVQPAELEDSGVYFCASSPRDRENYGYTFGSGTRLTVV.

Regarding this clonotype: The CDR3 ends on some other residue instead of the conserved phenylalanine or tryptophan, so this is likely a read error. J is TRBJ1-1 and V is TRBV7-3; 7 nucleotides align to TRBD1. The CDR3 consists of 16 residues. Germline V gene lookup returns CDR1 SGHTA and CDR2 FQGTGA. Trimming cost V 5 bases and J 0 bases; bases outside gene matches: 9. This CDR3 is CASSEGARRMNTEAFS. CDR3 nucleotide sequence: TGTGCCAGCAGCGAGGGGGCGCGCAGAATGAACACTGAAGCTTTCTCT.

This clonotype was counted ten times or more. The V gene is TRBV5-1, the J gene TRBJ1-3; D is undetermined. The CDR3 has 13 residues. CDR1 is SGHRS, CDR2 YFSETQ, per germline. Trimming took off 4 bases at V and 4 bases at J, with 9 bases between the two ends. For the CDR3, the DNA is TGCGCCAGCAGCGAGGGAGGGGGAAACACCATATATTTT. Its translation is CASSEGGGNTIYF.

On this clonotype itself: This sequence may be a read error, since a much larger clone differs from it by one base. This chain links TRBV20-1 with TRBJ2-4, with 7 bases fitting TRBD1. V lost 5 bases, J lost 6 bases, and 13 bases stayed unmatched. Looked up from germline, CDR1 is DFQATT and CDR2 is SNEGSKA (reference sequence). There are 15 residues in the CDR3. This CDR3 is CSAQMIQTGTNIQYF. DNA for the CDR3: TGCAGTGCTCAAATGATTCAGACAGGGACAAACATTCAGTACTTC.

V gene TRBV6-2 or TRBV6-3 combines with J gene TRBJ2-1, with 10 positions matching TRBD2. The CDR3 covers 16 residues. The junction had 12 bases not matched to a gene; V was cut back by 6 bases and J by 7 bases. The germline V gene encodes CDR1 MNHEY and CDR2 SVGEGT. The CDR3 sequence: CASSATGLARRNEQFF. The CDR3 DNA sequence: TGTGCCAGCAGCGCCACGGGACTAGCGCGACGAAATGAGCAGTTCTTC.

The table lists this clonotype with a few counts. The chain joins TRBV6-2 or TRBV6-3 to TRBJ1-5, with TRBD1 matching 9 bases. There are 14 residues in the CDR3. Trimming cost V 7 bases and J 6 bases; bases outside gene matches: 7. Per germline, CDR1 MNHEY and CDR2 SVGEGT. CDR3 sequence: CASTGQGIRQPQHF. DNA of the CDR3: TGTGCCAGCACGGGACAGGGAATTCGTCAGCCCCAGCATTTT.

In DNA, the CDR3 is TGCAGCGTTGTAGGGAGGGCCTACGAGCAGTACTTC. Residues: CSVVGRAYEQYF. The J gene is TRBJ2-7, the V gene TRBV29-1; 7 bases fit TRBD2. Per germline, CDR1 SQVTM and CDR2 ANQGSEA. Trimming at V came to 4 bases and at J to 2 bases, leaving 2 bases not matched to a gene. This CDR3 spans 12 amino acids.

This clonotype was detected a few times. The rearrangement uses TRBV30 and TRBJ1-3, with D perhaps matching TRBD1 (6 bases). Trimming removed 5 bases from V and 0 bases from J, with 17 bases in between. Germline CDR1 is GTSNPN and CDR2 is SVGIG (reference sequence). CDR3 length: 16 residues. The CDR3 bases are TGTGCCTGGGGGATCACAGGGACCAGCTCTGGAAACACCATATATTTT. Protein: CAWGITGTSSGNTIYF.

The table lists this clonotype with a few counts. V usage is TRBV6-2 or TRBV6-3 and J usage is TRBJ1-5; D unclear. Per the germline V gene, CDR1 is MNHEY and CDR2 is SVGEGT. The V end was cut by 2 bases, the J end by 2 bases, with 16 bases between. This CDR3 comprises 17 residues. CDR3 nucleotides: TGTGCCAGCAGTTACCCGCCGGGGAGTCGGGGCAATCAGCCCCAGCATTTT. Translated, it gives CASSYPPGSRGNQPQHF.

This sequence joins TRBV19 and TRBJ1-2; D is unclear. This CDR3 spans 11 amino acids. Germline V gene lookup returns CDR1 LNHDA and CDR2 SQIVND (reference sequence). The V and J ends lost 3 bases and 8 bases respectively, with 7 bases between them. The CDR3 reads CASSIGYGYTF. The DNA for the CDR3 is TGTGCCAGTAGTATTGGCTACGGCTACACCTTC.

This chain links TRBV6-6 with TRBJ1-3, with a possible D match to TRBD1 (5 bases). The germline gives CDR1 MNHNY, CDR2 SVGAGI (reference sequence). CDR3 length equals 17 residues. V lost 4 bases, J lost 4 bases, and 20 bases lay in between. The CDR3 spells CASSSTGTSGRGNTIYF. As DNA, the CDR3 is TGTGCCAGCAGTTCTACGGGGACCTCCGGTAGAGGAAACACCATATATTTT.